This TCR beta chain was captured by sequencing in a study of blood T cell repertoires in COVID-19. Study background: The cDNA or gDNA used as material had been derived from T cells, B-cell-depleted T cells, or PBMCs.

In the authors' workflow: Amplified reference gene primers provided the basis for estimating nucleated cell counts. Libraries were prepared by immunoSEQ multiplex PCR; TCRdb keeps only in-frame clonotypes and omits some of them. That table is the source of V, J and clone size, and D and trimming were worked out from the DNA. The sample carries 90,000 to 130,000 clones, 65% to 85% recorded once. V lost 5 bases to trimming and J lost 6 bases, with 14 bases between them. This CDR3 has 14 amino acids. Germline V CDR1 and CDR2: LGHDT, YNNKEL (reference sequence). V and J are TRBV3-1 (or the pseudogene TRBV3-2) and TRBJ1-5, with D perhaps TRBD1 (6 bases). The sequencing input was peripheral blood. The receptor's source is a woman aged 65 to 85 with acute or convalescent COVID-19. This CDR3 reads CASSYSTGSQPQHF. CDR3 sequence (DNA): TGTGCCAGCAGCTATTCAACAGGGAGTCAGCCCCAGCATTTT.